This T cell receptor (beta chain) was identified in a study of Ad26.COV2.S vaccination and SARS-CoV-2 variants. Turning to the study itself: Donor allocation was to the COV1001 Ad26.COV2.S trial arm. Intramuscular Ad26.COV2.S doses were given once or twice, 56 days apart. Study-wide results and limits: After vaccination, substantial breadth of spike-specific CD8+ and CD4+ responses was reported.

Only in-frame clones appear in the TCRdb table, and some are missing; sequencing was by immunoSEQ multiplex PCR. There are a few hundred thousand clones in the sample; 85% to 90% occur only once, and around 5.5% lies in the top ten. About this clone itself: Its antigen is unknown.

Specified treatment: roughly 20 received Ad26.COV2.S at low or high dose, single or two shots; roughly five received placebo; per-sample allocation not given. Sampling took place 63 days after the first vaccine or placebo injection. V lost 5 bases and J 1 base, leaving 8 bases between the germline ends. Per the germline V gene, CDR1 is SEHNR and CDR2 is FQNEAQ (reference sequence). The CDR3 loop spans 14 amino acids. The chain is built from TRBV7-9 and TRBJ2-2; D might be TRBD1 (5 bases). The clonotype was recovered from a person aged 18-65 years who received the Ad26.COV2.S COVID-19 vaccine or a placebo. The specimen was peripheral blood, collected in a trial of Ad26.COV2.S vaccine versus placebo. The CDR3 bases are TGTGCCAGCAGCACCCAGGGGAACACCGGGGAGCTGTTTTTT. This sequence encodes CASSTQGNTGELFF.